The rows below give T cell receptor beta chains drawn from one sample of a study of OX40 agonist ivuxolimab in advanced cancers. Clones were read by immunoSEQ multiplex PCR, and TCRdb kept only the in-frame ones, dropping some. The sample carries approximately 16,000 clones, 80% recorded once. Sequences were derived from CD4+ or CD8+ T cells sorted from blood, sampled in a trial of the OX40 agonist ivuxolimab. These receptors came from an adult with an advanced solid tumor such as melanoma, head and neck, liver or kidney cancer. Both conserved end residues are part of each CDR3. The order of the fields is clone size, D gene, V gene, J gene, CDR3 DNA, CDR3 protein. A D gene is named only where the DNA matches it firmly. Clone size appears in some rows only: once, few, many, or a class for an expanded clone.

>few|NA|TRBV9|TRBJ2-1
TGTGCCAGCAGCGAGAGATCAATAGATGAGCAGTTCTTC
CASSERSIDEQFF
>NA|NA|TRBV6-5|TRBJ2-7
TGTGCCAGCAGCCAAGGACCGTACGAGCAGTACTTC
CASSQGPYEQYF
>medium-sized|NA|TRBV2|TRBJ1-1
TGTGCCAGCAGTGAACAGGGCGCTGAAGCTTTCTTT
CASSEQGAEAFF
>NA|NA|TRBV5-1|TRBJ2-2
TGCGCCAGCAGCTTGGCTCGTTTGGGGGCCGGCACCGGGGAGCTGTTTTTT
CASSLARLGAGTGELFF
>NA|NA|TRBV7-9|TRBJ2-3
TGTGCCAGCAGCTCGTCGCGGTGGGGCCCCACAGATACGCAGTATTTT
CASSSSRWGPTDTQYF
>NA|NA|TRBV4-3|TRBJ1-1
TGCGCCAGCAGCCATTTACAGGGAGTAAACACTGAAGCTTTCTTT
CASSHLQGVNTEAFF
>NA|NA|TRBV5-1|TRBJ2-7
TGCGCCAGCAGCTTAGGGACTTACCACGAAGACGAGCAGTACTTC
CASSLGTYHEDEQYF
>NA|NA|TRBV27|TRBJ1-1
TGTGCCAGCAGGGGCGGGCAGTCAATATCAAACGAATGGCCTATGAACACTGAAGCTTTCTTT
CASRGGQSISNEWPMNTEAFF
>many|NA|TRBV4-3|TRBJ1-4
TGCGCCAGCAGCTTAGACACAGGGTCCAATGAAAAACTGTTTTTT
CASSLDTGSNEKLFF
>NA|NA|TRBV30|TRBJ1-2
TGTGCCTGGACCGAAACAGGACTCTATGGCTACACCTTC
CAWTETGLYGYTF
>NA|NA|TRBV4-3|TRBJ1-1
TGCGCCAGCAGCCAAGGGTCGCACACTGAAGCTTTCTTT
CASSQGSHTEAFF